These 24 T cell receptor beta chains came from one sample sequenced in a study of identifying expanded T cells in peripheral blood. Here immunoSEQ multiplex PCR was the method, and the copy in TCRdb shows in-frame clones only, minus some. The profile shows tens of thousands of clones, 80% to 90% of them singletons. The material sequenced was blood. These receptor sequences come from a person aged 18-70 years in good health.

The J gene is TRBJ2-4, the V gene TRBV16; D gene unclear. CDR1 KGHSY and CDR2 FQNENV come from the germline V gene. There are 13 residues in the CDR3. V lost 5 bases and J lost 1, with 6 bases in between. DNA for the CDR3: TGTGCCAGCAGCTCGTTTGCCAAAAACATTCAGTACTTC. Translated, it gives CASSSFAKNIQYF.

The CDR3 here is CASPQDRNNEQFF. The CDR3 DNA reads TGTGCCAGCCCCCAGGACAGAAACAATGAGCAGTTCTTC. This chain connects TRBV2 to TRBJ2-1, with D perhaps matching TRBD1 (6 bases). Germline assignment: CDR1 SNHLY and CDR2 FYNNEI. The CDR3 length is 13 residues. Deletions cut 8 bases from V and 5 bases from J, with 13 bases between.

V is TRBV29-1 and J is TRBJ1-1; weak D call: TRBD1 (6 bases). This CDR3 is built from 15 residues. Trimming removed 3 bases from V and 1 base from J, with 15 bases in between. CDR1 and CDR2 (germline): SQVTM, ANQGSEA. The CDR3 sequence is CSVDGLRGSNTEAFF. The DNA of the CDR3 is TGCAGCGTTGACGGATTAAGGGGGTCGAACACTGAAGCTTTCTTT.

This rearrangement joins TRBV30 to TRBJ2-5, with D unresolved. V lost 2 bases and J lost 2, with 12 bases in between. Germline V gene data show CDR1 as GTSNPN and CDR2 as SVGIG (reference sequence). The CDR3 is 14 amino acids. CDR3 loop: CAWSRSPRQETQYF. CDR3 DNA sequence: TGTGCCTGGAGTCGGTCACCGCGGCAAGAGACCCAGTACTTC. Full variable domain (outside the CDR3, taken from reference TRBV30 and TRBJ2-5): SQTIHQWPATLVQPVGSPLSLECTVEGTSNPNLYWYRQAAGRGLQLLFYSVGIGQISSEVPQNLSASRPQDRQFILSSKKLLLSDSGFYLCAWSRSPRQETQYFGPGTRLLVL.

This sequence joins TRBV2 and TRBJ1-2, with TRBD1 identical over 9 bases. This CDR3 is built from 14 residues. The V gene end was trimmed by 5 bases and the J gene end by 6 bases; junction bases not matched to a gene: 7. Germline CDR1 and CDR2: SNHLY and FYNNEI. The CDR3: CASSYERDRDGYTF. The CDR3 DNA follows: TGTGCCAGCAGTTACGAGCGGGACAGGGATGGCTACACCTTC.

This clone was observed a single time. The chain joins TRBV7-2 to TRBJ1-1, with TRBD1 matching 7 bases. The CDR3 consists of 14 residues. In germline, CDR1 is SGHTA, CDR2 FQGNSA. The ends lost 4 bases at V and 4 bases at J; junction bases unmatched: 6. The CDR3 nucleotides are TGTGCCAGCAGCTCCAGGGGGGGACCCACTGAAGCTTTCTTT. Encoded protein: CASSSRGGPTEAFF.

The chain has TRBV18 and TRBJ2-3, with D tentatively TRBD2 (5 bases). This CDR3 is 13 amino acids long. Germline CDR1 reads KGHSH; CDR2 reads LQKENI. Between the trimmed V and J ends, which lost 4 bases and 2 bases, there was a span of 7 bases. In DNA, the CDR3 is TGTGCCAGCTCACGAGGGCTCACAGATACGCAGTATTTT. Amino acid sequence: CASSRGLTDTQYF.

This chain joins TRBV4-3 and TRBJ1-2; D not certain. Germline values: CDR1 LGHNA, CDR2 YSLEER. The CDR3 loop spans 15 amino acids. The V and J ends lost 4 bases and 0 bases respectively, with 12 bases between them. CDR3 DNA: TGCGCCAGCAGCCCCACCCCGACGGCTAACTATGGCTACACCTTC. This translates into CASSPTPTANYGYTF.

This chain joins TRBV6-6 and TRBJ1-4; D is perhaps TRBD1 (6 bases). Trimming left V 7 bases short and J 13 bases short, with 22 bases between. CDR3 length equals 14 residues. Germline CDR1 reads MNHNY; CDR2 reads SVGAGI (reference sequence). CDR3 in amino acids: CASNRQDKIASLFF. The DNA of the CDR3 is TGTGCCAGCAATCGACAGGATAAAATTGCGTCACTGTTTTTT.

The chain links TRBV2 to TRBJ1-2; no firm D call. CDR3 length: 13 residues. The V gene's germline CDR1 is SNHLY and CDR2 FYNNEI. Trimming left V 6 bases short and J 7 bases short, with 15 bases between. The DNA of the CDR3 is TGTGCCAGCAGCCCCGCCAGGTGGGGTGGCTACACCTTC. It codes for CASSPARWGGYTF.

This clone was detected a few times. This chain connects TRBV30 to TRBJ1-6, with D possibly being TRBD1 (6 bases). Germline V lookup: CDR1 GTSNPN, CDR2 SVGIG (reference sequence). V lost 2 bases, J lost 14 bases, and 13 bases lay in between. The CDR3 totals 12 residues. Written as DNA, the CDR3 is TGTGCCTGGAGTCCCCAAAACAGGGCCCTCCACTTT. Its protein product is CAWSPQNRALHF.

The CDR3 sequence: CASSWGRRGTTEAFF. CDR3 nucleotides: TGTGCCAGCAGCTGGGGACGGAGGGGGACCACTGAAGCTTTCTTT. The genes are TRBV7-2 and TRBJ1-1, with a tentative D call TRBD1 (6 bases). V was cut by 4 bases and J by 4 bases, with 16 bases left in between. Germline V gives CDR1 SGHTA, CDR2 FQGNSA. This CDR3 comprises 15 residues.

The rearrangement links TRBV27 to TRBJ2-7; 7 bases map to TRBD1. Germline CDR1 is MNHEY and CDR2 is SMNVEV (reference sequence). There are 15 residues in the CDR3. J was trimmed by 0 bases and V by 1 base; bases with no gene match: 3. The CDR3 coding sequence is TGTGCCAGCAGTTTATTATCAGGGGGCTCCTACGAGCAGTACTTC. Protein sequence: CASSLLSGGSYEQYF.

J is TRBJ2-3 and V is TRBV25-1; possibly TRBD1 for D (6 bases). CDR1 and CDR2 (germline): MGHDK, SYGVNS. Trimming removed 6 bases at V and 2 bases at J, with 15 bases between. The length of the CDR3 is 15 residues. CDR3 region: CASRRGSSYTDTQYF. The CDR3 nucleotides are TGTGCCAGCAGGAGGGGGAGCTCTTACACAGATACGCAGTATTTT.

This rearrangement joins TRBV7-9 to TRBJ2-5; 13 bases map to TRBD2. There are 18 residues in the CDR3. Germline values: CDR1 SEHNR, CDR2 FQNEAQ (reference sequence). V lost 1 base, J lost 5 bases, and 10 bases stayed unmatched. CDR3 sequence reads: CASSLGTSGGLSRETQYF. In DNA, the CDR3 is TGTGCCAGCAGCTTAGGGACTAGCGGGGGCCTTTCCAGGGAGACCCAGTACTTC.

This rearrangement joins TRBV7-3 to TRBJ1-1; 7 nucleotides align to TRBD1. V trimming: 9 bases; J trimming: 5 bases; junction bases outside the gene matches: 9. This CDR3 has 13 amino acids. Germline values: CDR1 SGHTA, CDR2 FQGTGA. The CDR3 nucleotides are TGTGCCAGTGGAACAGGGGATCTGACTGAAGCTTTCTTT. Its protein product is CASGTGDLTEAFF.

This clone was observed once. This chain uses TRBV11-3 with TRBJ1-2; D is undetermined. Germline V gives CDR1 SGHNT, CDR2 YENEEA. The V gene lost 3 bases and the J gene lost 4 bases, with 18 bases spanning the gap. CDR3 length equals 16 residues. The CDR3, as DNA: TGTGCCAGCAGCTTCGAGGCATTCTACTCAGGCTATGGCTACACCTTC. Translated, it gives CASSFEAFYSGYGYTF.

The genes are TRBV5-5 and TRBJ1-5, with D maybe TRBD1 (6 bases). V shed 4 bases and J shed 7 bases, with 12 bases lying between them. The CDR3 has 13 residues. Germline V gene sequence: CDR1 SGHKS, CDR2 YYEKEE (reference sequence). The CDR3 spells CASSRGEQQPQHF. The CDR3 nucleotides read TGTGCCAGCAGCAGGGGGGAGCAGCAGCCCCAGCATTTT.

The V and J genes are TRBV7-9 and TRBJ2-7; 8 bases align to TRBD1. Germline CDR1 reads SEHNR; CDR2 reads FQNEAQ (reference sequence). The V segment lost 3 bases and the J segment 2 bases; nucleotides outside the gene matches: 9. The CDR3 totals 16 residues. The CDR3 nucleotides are TGTGCCAGCAGCTTTAGACGGACAGGGATCACCTACGAGCAGTACTTC. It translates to CASSFRRTGITYEQYF.

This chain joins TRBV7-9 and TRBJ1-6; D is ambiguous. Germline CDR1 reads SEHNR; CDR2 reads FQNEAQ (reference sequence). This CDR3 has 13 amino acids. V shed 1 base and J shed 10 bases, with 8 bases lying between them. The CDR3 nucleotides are TGTGCCAGCAGCTTAGTGTTCGAGTCACCCCTCCACTTT. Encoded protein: CASSLVFESPLHF.

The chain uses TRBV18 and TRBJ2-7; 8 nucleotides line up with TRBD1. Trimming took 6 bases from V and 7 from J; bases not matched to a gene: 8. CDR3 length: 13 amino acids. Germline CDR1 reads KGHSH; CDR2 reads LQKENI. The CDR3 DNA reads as TGTGCCAGCTCCGATAGCAGGGGGCAGGAGCAGTACTTC. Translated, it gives CASSDSRGQEQYF.

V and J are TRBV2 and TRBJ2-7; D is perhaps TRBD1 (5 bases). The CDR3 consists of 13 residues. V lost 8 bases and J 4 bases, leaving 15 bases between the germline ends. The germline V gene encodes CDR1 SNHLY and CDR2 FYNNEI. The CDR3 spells CASRPGSGYEQYF. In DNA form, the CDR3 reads TGTGCCAGCCGCCCTGGTTCAGGGTACGAGCAGTACTTC.

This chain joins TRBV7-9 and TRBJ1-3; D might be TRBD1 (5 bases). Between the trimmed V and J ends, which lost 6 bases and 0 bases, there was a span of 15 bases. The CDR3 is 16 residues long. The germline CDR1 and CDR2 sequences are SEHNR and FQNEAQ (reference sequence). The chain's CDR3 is CASSYRDASSGNTIYF. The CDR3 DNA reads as TGTGCCAGCAGTTACCGGGACGCGAGCTCTGGAAACACCATATATTTT.

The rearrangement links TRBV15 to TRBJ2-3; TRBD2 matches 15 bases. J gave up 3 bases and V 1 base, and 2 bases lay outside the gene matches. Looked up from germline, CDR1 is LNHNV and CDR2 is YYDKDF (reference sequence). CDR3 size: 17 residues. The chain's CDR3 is CATSRGGLAGGTDTQYF. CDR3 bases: TGTGCCACCAGCAGAGGTGGACTAGCGGGGGGGACAGATACGCAGTATTTT. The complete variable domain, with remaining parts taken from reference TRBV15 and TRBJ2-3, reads DAMVIQNPRYQVTQFGKPVTLSCSQTLNHNVMYWYQQKSSQAPKLLFHYYDKDFNNEADTPDNFQSRRPNTSFCFLDIRSPGLGDTAMYLCATSRGGLAGGTDTQYFGPGTRLTVL.